This TCR beta chain was documented in a study of blood T cell repertoires in COVID-19. Study at large: The study drew acute and convalescent COVID-19 samples from the United States, Italy and Spain.

Germline CDR1 MNHNS, CDR2 SASEGT. This CDR3 spans 16 amino acids. Trimming stripped 0 bases from V and 2 bases from J, with 14 bases between. As originally analysed: How many nucleated cells were present was estimated from reference gene primer amplification. Produced via immunoSEQ multiplex PCR; TCRdb's table is partial and in-frame only. V, J and clone size are taken as reported in that table, and D and trimming were inferred from the DNA itself. The table includes about 190,000 clones, about 88% detected once. The gene calls are TRBV6-1 and TRBJ2-7; D possibly corresponds to TRBD1 (5 bases). The source material was peripheral blood. The TCR comes from a man in his forties or fifties with active or convalescent COVID-19. The CDR3 nucleotides are TGTGCCAGCAGTGAAGCTTCGACCAGGGTCGCCTACGAGCAGTACTTC. This translates into CASSEASTRVAYEQYF.